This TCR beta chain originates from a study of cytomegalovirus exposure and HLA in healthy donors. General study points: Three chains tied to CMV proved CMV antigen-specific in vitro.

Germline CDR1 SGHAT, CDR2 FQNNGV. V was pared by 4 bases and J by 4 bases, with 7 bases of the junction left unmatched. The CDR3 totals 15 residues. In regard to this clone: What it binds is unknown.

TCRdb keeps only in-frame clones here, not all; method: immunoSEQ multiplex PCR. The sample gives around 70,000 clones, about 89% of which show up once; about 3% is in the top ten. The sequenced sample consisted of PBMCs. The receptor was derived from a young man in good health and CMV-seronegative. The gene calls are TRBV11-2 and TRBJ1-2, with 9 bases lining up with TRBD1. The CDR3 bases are TGTGCCAGCAGCTCCTGGGACAGGGCGATCTATGGCTACACCTTC. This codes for CASSSWDRAIYGYTF.